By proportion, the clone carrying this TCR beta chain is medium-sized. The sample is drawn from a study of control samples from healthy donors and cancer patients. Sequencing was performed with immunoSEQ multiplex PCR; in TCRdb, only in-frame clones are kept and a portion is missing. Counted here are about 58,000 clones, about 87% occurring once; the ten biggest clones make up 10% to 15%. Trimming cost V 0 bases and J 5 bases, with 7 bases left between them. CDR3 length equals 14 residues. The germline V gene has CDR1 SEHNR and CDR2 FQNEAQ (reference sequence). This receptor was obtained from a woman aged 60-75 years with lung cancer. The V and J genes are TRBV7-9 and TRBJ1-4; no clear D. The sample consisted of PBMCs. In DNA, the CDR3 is TGTGCCAGCAGCTTAGCTGGAACGAATGAAAAACTGTTTTTT. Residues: CASSLAGTNEKLFF.